The 21 T cell receptor beta chains given below trace back to one sample, sequenced in a study of T cell repertoires in cytomegalovirus infection. TCRdb itself ran the reads through MiXCR, one entry per CDR3 protein. Among 300,000 to 450,000 distinct CDR3 sequences, around 18% were seen once, and the ten largest hold under 9%. The sequenced sample was PBMCs. The source is a human donor in good health (CMV status not recorded). Some clones in this sample may be carry-over from other donors' samples.

This clonotype was seen many times. For the CDR3, the DNA is TGTGCCAGCAGCTTAGTCGTGGGGGCAGACCAAGAGACCCAGTACTTC. This codes for CASSLVVGADQETQYF. The J gene is TRBJ2-5, the V gene TRBV7-8; possibly TRBD1 for D (6 bases). V lost 1 base and J 0 bases, leaving 12 bases between the germline ends. This CDR3 is built from 16 residues. Germline V gene lookup returns CDR1 SGHVS and CDR2 FQNEAQ.

The CDR3 reads CASSPGSIPEVYEQYF. CDR3 in DNA: TGTGCCAGCAGCCCCGGGTCAATTCCGGAGGTCTACGAGCAGTACTTC. The rearrangement uses TRBV6-2 or TRBV6-3 and TRBJ2-7; tentatively, D is TRBD2 (5 bases). V was trimmed by 6 bases and J by 3 bases, leaving 21 bases between them. The CDR3 contains 16 residues. The V gene's germline CDR1 is MNHEY and CDR2 SVGEGT.

This clonotype was detected many times. The chain employs TRBV7-6 and TRBJ2-3, with D perhaps matching TRBD2 (5 bases). V gave up 5 bases and J gave up 0 bases, with 9 bases separating them. The CDR3 is made up of 14 amino acids. Germline V gene sequence: CDR1 SGHVS, CDR2 FNYEAQ. CDR3 protein: CASSATRSTDTQYF. DNA for the CDR3: TGTGCCAGCAGCGCCACTAGGAGCACAGATACGCAGTATTTT.

This chain links TRBV2 with TRBJ1-6; 7 bases align to TRBD1. This CDR3 comprises 15 residues. The J segment lost 7 bases and the V segment lost 2 bases, leaving 5 bases of the junction unmatched. The germline CDR1 and CDR2 sequences are SNHLY and FYNNEI. The CDR3 region has the DNA TGTGCCAGCAGTGAACAGACAGGGTTCAATTCACCCCTCCACTTT. Encoded protein: CASSEQTGFNSPLHF.

This clonotype has at least ten counts. This chain links TRBV19 with TRBJ1-2; unclear D gene. The germline CDR1 and CDR2 sequences are LNHDA and SQIVND (reference sequence). The CDR3 covers 12 residues. Trimming cost V 3 bases and J 6 bases, with 8 bases left between them. The CDR3 loop is CASSIPRDGYTF. Here the CDR3 DNA reads TGTGCCAGTAGTATTCCGAGAGATGGCTACACCTTC.

This clonotype was counted between two and nine times. This chain uses TRBV11-2 with TRBJ2-5, with D unclear. Germline loops: CDR1 SGHAT, CDR2 FQNNGV. The CDR3 totals 15 residues. The germline V and J ends were trimmed by 0 bases and 1 base, with 9 bases remaining between them. CDR3 sequence (DNA): TGTGCCAGCAGCTTAGAGGGCAGTTTCCAAGAGACCCAGTACTTC. Protein: CASSLEGSFQETQYF.

The chain has TRBV23-1 and TRBJ1-3; D uncertain. TRBV23-1 is an open reading frame whose function is uncertain. This CDR3 contains 16 residues. V lost 4 bases and J 5 bases, leaving 18 bases between the germline ends. CDR3 nucleotides: TGCGCCAGCAGTCTCGCAGCTAACGTTTTGAGAAACACCATATATTTT. This codes for CASSLAANVLRNTIYF.

This clonotype has ten or more counts. The J gene is TRBJ2-2, the V gene TRBV7-2; no definite D call. The CDR3 sequence is 14 residues long. V gave up 5 bases and J gave up 5 bases, with 12 bases separating them. Germline CDR1 and CDR2: SGHTA and FQGNSA. CDR3 sequence: CASSPEAQTGELFF. The CDR3 region has the DNA TGTGCCAGCAGCCCAGAGGCCCAAACCGGGGAGCTGTTTTTT.

This clonotype showed up many times. V is TRBV7-8 and J is TRBJ1-5; D gene uncertain. The CDR3 length is 14 residues. Trimming removed 4 bases at V and 6 bases at J, with 13 bases between. Germline CDR1 reads SGHVS; CDR2 reads FQNEAQ. In DNA form, the CDR3 reads TGTGCCAGCAGCTCTAGCGGCTCCGGTCAGCCCCAGCATTTT. Encoded protein: CASSSSGSGQPQHF.

The table lists this clonotype with a few counts. This rearrangement joins TRBV5-1 to TRBJ2-1; 9 bases are a match to TRBD1. The germline CDR1 and CDR2 sequences are SGHRS and YFSETQ. Trimming cost V 4 bases and J 6 bases; bases outside gene matches: 5. The CDR3 is made up of 14 amino acids. This CDR3 is CASSPGTGPNEQFF. The CDR3 region has the DNA TGCGCCAGCAGCCCCGGGACAGGGCCCAATGAGCAGTTCTTC.

The table lists this clonotype with many counts. The rearrangement joins TRBV20-1 to TRBJ2-1; no firm D call. Trimming left V 5 bases short and J 6 bases short, with 5 bases between. Germline-derived CDR1 and CDR2 are DFQATT and SNEGSKA (reference sequence). The CDR3 spans 10 residues. CDR3 nucleotide sequence: TGCAGTGCTGGCGTCAATGAGCAGTTCTTC. It specifies CSAGVNEQFF.

The chain carries TRBV3-1 and TRBJ1-6; TRBD1 might be the D (5 bases). Trimming cost V 3 bases and J 1 base, with 10 bases left between them. Germline V CDR1 and CDR2: LGHDT, YNNKEL (reference sequence). The CDR3 is made up of 16 amino acids. The CDR3 here is CASSHQGISYNSPLHF. For the CDR3, the DNA is TGTGCCAGCAGCCACCAGGGTATTTCCTATAATTCACCCCTCCACTTT. Full variable domain (remainder filled in from reference TRBV3-1 and TRBJ1-6): DTAVSQTPKYLVTQMGNDKSIKCEQNLGHDTMYWYKQDSKKFLKIMFSYNNKELIINETVPNRFSPKSPDKAHLNLHINSLELGDSAVYFCASSHQGISYNSPLHFGNGTRLTVT.

This clonotype was seen a handful of times. V is TRBV15 and J is TRBJ1-5; possibly TRBD1 for D (5 bases). CDR1 and CDR2 from the germline V gene are LNHNV and YYDKDF (reference sequence). Between the trimmed V and J ends, which lost 1 base and 7 bases, there was a span of 14 bases. The CDR3 totals 15 residues. CDR3 nucleotides: TGTGCCACCAGCAGAGGGCAGGGAATTGAACAGCCCCAGCATTTT. The encoded protein is CATSRGQGIEQPQHF.

The rearrangement links TRBV27 to TRBJ1-5; tentative D call: TRBD1 (5 bases). Germline values: CDR1 MNHEY, CDR2 SMNVEV (reference sequence). The CDR3 sequence is 13 residues long. The V end lost 4 bases, the J end lost 6 bases, and 10 bases lay between the germline ends. The CDR3 DNA reads TGTGCCAGCAGTTCTGGGACGGGTCAGCCCCAGCATTTT. Translating it yields CASSSGTGQPQHF.

This clonotype showed up many times. The chain employs TRBV7-9 and TRBJ1-1; 10 positions match TRBD1. The V and J ends lost 4 bases and 4 bases, in that order; junction bases with no gene match: 6. This CDR3 spans 15 amino acids. Germline V CDR1 and CDR2: SEHNR, FQNEAQ (reference sequence). The DNA of the CDR3 is TGTGCCAGCAGCTACCGGGACAGGGGTTTCACTGAAGCTTTCTTT. Encoded protein: CASSYRDRGFTEAFF.

The chain employs TRBV6-6 and TRBJ1-2, with a possible D match to TRBD1 (5 bases). The CDR3 has 13 amino acids. The germline gives CDR1 MNHNY, CDR2 SVGAGI (reference sequence). V lost 4 bases, J lost 4 bases, and 10 bases lay in between. The CDR3 DNA reads as TGTGCCAGCAGTTCTCGACAGCTCTATGGCTACACCTTC. Encoded protein: CASSSRQLYGYTF.

The chain uses TRBV7-2 and TRBJ1-2, with D unclear. There are 13 residues in the CDR3. Germline-derived CDR1 and CDR2 are SGHTA and FQGNSA. V was cut by 5 bases and J by 5 bases, with 12 bases left in between. The CDR3 loop reads CASSPRVGYGYTF. CDR3 nucleotides: TGTGCCAGCAGCCCTAGGGTCGGGTATGGCTACACCTTC.

V and J are TRBV6-1 and TRBJ2-1; D gene unclear. The CDR3 runs 13 residues. In germline, CDR1 is MNHNS, CDR2 SASEGT. Trimming cost V 7 bases and J 8 bases, with 15 bases left between them. Written as DNA, the CDR3 is TGTGCCAGCATCTCGAGTGGTCTTGATGAGCAGTTCTTC. Translated, it gives CASISSGLDEQFF.

The J gene is TRBJ2-1, the V gene TRBV29-1; 9 positions agree with TRBD2. This CDR3 is built from 15 residues. Germline V gene data show CDR1 as SQVTM and CDR2 as ANQGSEA. The junction had 6 bases not matched to a gene; V was cut back by 2 bases and J by 4 bases. CDR3 DNA: TGCAGCGTTGAATGGGCGGGGGGGCCATACAATGAGCAGTTCTTC. Translation gives CSVEWAGGPYNEQFF.

The V and J genes are TRBV7-2 and TRBJ2-3; D call uncertain. The CDR3 is made up of 14 amino acids. The germline V gene encodes CDR1 SGHTA and CDR2 FQGNSA. The V gene lost 2 bases and the J gene lost 2 bases, with 8 bases spanning the gap. The CDR3 sequence: CASSLNFFTDTQYF. The CDR3 DNA sequence: TGTGCCAGCAGCTTAAATTTCTTCACAGATACGCAGTATTTT. Complete variable domain (other parts from reference TRBV7-2 and TRBJ2-3): GAGVSQSPSNKVTEKGKDVELRCDPISGHTALYWYRQSLGQGLEFLIYFQGNSAPDKSGLPSDRFSAERTGGSVSTLTIQRTQQEDSAVYLCASSLNFFTDTQYFGPGTRLTVL.

This rearrangement joins TRBV7-2 to TRBJ2-7; D may correspond to TRBD1 or TRBD2 (5 bases each). V shed 5 bases and J shed 4 bases, with 21 bases lying between them. The germline V gene encodes CDR1 SGHTA and CDR2 FQGNSA. CDR3 size: 16 residues. The CDR3 sequence is CASSRAGAGLLYEQYF. The CDR3 nucleotides are TGTGCCAGCAGCCGAGCCGGGGCAGGGCTTTTGTACGAGCAGTACTTC.